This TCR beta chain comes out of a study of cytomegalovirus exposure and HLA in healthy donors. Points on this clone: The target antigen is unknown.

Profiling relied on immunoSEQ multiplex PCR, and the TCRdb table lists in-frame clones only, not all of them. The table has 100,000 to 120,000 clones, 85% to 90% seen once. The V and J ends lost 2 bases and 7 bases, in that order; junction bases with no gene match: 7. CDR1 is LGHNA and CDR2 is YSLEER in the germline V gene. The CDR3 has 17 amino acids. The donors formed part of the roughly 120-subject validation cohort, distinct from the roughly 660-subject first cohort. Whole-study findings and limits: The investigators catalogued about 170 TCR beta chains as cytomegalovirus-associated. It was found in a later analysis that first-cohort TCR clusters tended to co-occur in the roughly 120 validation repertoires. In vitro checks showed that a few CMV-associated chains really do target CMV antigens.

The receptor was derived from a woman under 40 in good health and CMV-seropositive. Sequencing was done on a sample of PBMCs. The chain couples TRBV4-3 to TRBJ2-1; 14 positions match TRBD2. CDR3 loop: CASSQRAGLAGVNEQFF. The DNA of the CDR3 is TGCGCCAGCAGCCAACGGGCGGGACTAGCGGGAGTGAATGAGCAGTTCTTC.